Following are 13 T cell receptor beta chains from one sample sequenced in a study of metastatic and nonmetastatic thyroid tumors. TCRdb re-clonotyped the PCR reads through MiXCR. The data hold approximately 28,000 clones, with 24% observed a single time. No patient had received any treatment before thyroid surgery. What was sequenced was blood. Source of these receptors: a female donor with papillary thyroid cancer or a benign thyroid nodule (not recorded which). Some clones in this sample may be carry-over from other donors' samples.

This clone has at least ten counts. The CDR3 DNA reads TGTGCCAGCAGCCCCTTCGTAGGAGGAACGAACACTGAAGCTTTCTTT. Amino acids: CASSPFVGGTNTEAFF. The chain recombines TRBV7-8 with TRBJ1-1; D gene ambiguous. The V end was cut by 5 bases, the J end by 1 base, with 17 bases between. The V gene's germline CDR1 is SGHVS and CDR2 FQNEAQ. The CDR3 loop spans 16 amino acids.

This rearrangement joins TRBV30 to TRBJ2-3; 7 nucleotides agree with TRBD2. CDR1 and CDR2 (germline): GTSNPN, SVGIG (reference sequence). V shed 5 bases and J 0 bases; nucleotides not matched to a gene: 8. This CDR3 region has 15 residues. CDR3 in amino acids: CAWARGVSSTDTQYF. The CDR3 DNA sequence: TGTGCCTGGGCCCGGGGGGTCTCGAGCACAGATACGCAGTATTTT.

Relative to its sample, this clone is medium-sized. The chain recombines TRBV6-5 with TRBJ2-7, with D perhaps TRBD2 (5 bases). Trimming shortened V by 4 bases and J by 3 bases, and 16 bases separated the two germline ends. The CDR3 loop spans 15 amino acids. Germline lookup yields CDR1 MNHEY and CDR2 SVGAGI. CDR3 in DNA: TGTGCCAGCAGTTCTCCGAGGCTAGAGGGCTACGAGCAGTACTTC. As protein: CASSSPRLEGYEQYF.

In this sample, this clone is medium-sized. The V call is TRBV24-1, the J call TRBJ1-2; TRBD1 aligns across 8 bases. With V trimmed by 2 bases and J by 6 bases, 10 bases remained unmatched. This CDR3 spans 16 amino acids. The germline V gene encodes CDR1 KGHDR and CDR2 SFDVKD. The CDR3 region has the DNA TGTGCCACCAGTGATTCGGCGACAGGGGAATGGAATGGCTACACCTTC. Its protein product is CATSDSATGEWNGYTF.

This clone was found many times. The V gene is TRBV20-1, the J gene TRBJ1-5, with D possibly being TRBD1 (5 bases). This CDR3 has 14 amino acids. Germline V gene data show CDR1 as DFQATT and CDR2 as SNEGSKA (reference sequence). V lost 0 bases, J lost 2 bases, and 8 bases lay in between. CDR3 residues: CSARDLGGNQPQHF. In nucleotides, the CDR3 is TGCAGTGCTAGAGATTTAGGGGGCAATCAGCCCCAGCATTTT.

In its sample, this clone was seen a few times. The rearrangement joins TRBV6-1 to TRBJ2-2, with 13 positions matching TRBD2. Trimming cost V 5 bases and J 7 bases; bases outside gene matches: 4. The CDR3 runs 15 residues. In germline, CDR1 is MNHNS, CDR2 SASEGT. The CDR3 is CASSRTSGGHGELFF. In nucleotides, the CDR3 is TGTGCCAGCAGTCGGACTAGCGGGGGCCACGGGGAGCTGTTTTTT.

Comments on this clone: Lacking the conserved final phenylalanine or tryptophan, this CDR3 likely reflects a read error. V gene TRBV9 combines with J gene TRBJ1-2; 7 nucleotides agree with TRBD1. Germline CDR1 and CDR2: SGDLS and YYNGEE. The CDR3 is 16 residues long. CDR3 DNA: TGTGCCAGCATCGTAGCCACGAGGGAGACAGGGTCTGGCTACACCTCC. Translating gives CASIVATRETGSGYTS.

Worth noting for this clone: At one end, the junction sequence differs from germline, possibly due to a read error. V gene TRBV5-4 combines with J gene TRBJ2-2; unclear D gene. The V gene's germline CDR1 is SGHNT and CDR2 YYREEE (reference sequence). This CDR3 is 16 amino acids long. DNA for the CDR3: TGTGCCAGCAGATTGGTTTCCGCATCTAACACCGGGGAGCTGTTTTTT. Translating it yields CASRLVSASNTGELFF.

This clone has just a few counts. Its ends do not fully match the called genes, so a read error is possible. J is TRBJ2-7 and V is TRBV6-1; D not resolved. Germline values: CDR1 MNHNS, CDR2 SASEGT. The CDR3 length is 12 residues. The CDR3 loop is CASSRVSYEHYF. CDR3 nucleotide sequence: TGTGCCAGCAGCCGGGTTTCCTACGAGCATTACTTC.

This clone appeared a few times. This chain connects TRBV14 to TRBJ1-4; no clear D. The CDR3 has 16 amino acids. The germline V and J ends were trimmed by 4 bases and 5 bases, with 17 bases remaining between them. The V gene's germline CDR1 is SGHDN and CDR2 FVKESK. This CDR3 is CASSRPGGGSNEKLFF. In DNA, the CDR3 is TGTGCCAGCAGCCGACCAGGCGGAGGGTCGAATGAAAAACTGTTTTTT.

This clone was counted at least ten times. The V call is TRBV2, the J call TRBJ2-3; D is undetermined. This CDR3 has 11 residues. Looked up from germline, CDR1 is SNHLY and CDR2 is FYNNEI. V lost 10 bases to trimming and J lost 0 bases, with 5 bases between them. In DNA form, the CDR3 reads TGTGCCACACCAAGCACAGATACGCAGTATTTT. This translates into CATPSTDTQYF.

The CDR3: CASSPSWGYAPTGELFF. In nucleotides, the CDR3 is TGTGCCAGCAGCCCTAGTTGGGGGTATGCACCCACCGGGGAGCTGTTTTTT. The rearrangement joins TRBV27 to TRBJ2-2; D might be TRBD1 or TRBD2, each matching 5 bases. Germline CDR1 and CDR2: MNHEY and SMNVEV (reference sequence). The V and J ends lost 6 bases and 4 bases respectively, with 21 bases between them. CDR3 length: 17 amino acids.

This clone has a count of ten or more. V and J are TRBV11-2 and TRBJ2-5, with D possibly matching TRBD1 (5 bases). Germline values: CDR1 SGHAT, CDR2 FQNNGV. The CDR3 consists of 17 residues. V lost 2 bases to trimming and J lost 6 bases, with 22 bases between them. For the CDR3, the DNA is TGTGCCAGCAGCTTACCTATCAGGGTTGGGCGCTTTAAGACCCAGTACTTC. Translated: CASSLPIRVGRFKTQYF. The variable domain in full, with the rest retrieved from reference TRBV11-2 and TRBJ2-5, is EAGVAQSPRYKIIEKRQSVAFWCNPISGHATLYWYQQILGQGPKLLIQFQNNGVVDDSQLPKDRFSAERLKGVDSTLKIQPAKLEDSAVYLCASSLPIRVGRFKTQYFGPGTRLLVL.